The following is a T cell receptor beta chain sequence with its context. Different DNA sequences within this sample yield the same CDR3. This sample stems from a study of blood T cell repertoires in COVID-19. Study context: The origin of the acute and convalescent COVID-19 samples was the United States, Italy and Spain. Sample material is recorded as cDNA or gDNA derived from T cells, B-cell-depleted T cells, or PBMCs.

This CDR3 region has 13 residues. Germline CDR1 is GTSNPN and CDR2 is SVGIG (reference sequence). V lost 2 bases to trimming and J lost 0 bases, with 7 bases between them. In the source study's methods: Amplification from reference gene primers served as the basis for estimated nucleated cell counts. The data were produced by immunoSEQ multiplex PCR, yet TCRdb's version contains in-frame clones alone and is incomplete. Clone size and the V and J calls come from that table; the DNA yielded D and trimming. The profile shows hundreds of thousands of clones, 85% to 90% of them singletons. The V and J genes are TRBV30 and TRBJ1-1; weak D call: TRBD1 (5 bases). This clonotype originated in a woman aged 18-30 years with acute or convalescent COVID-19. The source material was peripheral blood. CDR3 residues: CAWSQGMNTEAFF. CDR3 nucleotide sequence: TGTGCCTGGAGTCAGGGCATGAACACTGAAGCTTTCTTT.